This passage covers 15 T cell receptor beta chains from one sample sequenced in a study of neurological immune-mediated disorders (dated by TCRdb to 2018 to 2020). The receptor library was made with 5' RACE. Sequencing took place on an Illumina HiSeq 2500. TCRdb ran its own pipeline on the public reads, namely fastp trimming at Q25 and MiXCR clone calling, and kept in-frame beta chains. Each CDR3 protein appears once, grouped with its most common genes and DNA. This sample is represented by fewer than 90,000 distinct CDR3 sequences; roughly 10% of them were singletons. The ten largest clones represent 9.6% of the sample. What this sample's time point label stands for: longitudinal time-point 1 (baseline). The sequenced material came from PBMCs. These receptors were collected from a man aged 25-45 years in good health.

The CDR3 loop is CASSLSYGTPYNEQFF. For the CDR3, the DNA is TGTGCCAGCAGTTTATCGTACGGGACTCCATACAATGAGCAGTTCTTC. This chain joins TRBV27 and TRBJ2-1; tentatively, D is TRBD2 (6 bases). V was cut by 0 bases and J by 4 bases, with 13 bases left in between. Looked up from germline, CDR1 is MNHEY and CDR2 is SMNVEV (reference sequence). The length of the CDR3 is 16 residues.

This clonotype was seen ten or more times. The chain combines TRBV27 with TRBJ2-5; 10 bases align to TRBD2. Germline-derived CDR1 and CDR2 are MNHEY and SMNVEV (reference sequence). J was trimmed by 3 bases and V by 5 bases; bases with no gene match: 3. The CDR3 covers 14 residues. CDR3: CASSPLAGEETQYF. CDR3 DNA sequence: TGTGCCAGCAGTCCTCTAGCGGGAGAAGAGACCCAGTACTTC.

This clonotype has ten or more counts. The V and J genes are TRBV7-9 and TRBJ2-7, with 7 positions matching TRBD1. Per the germline V gene, CDR1 is SEHNR and CDR2 is FQNEAQ (reference sequence). This CDR3 has 14 amino acids. V shed 5 bases and J 3 bases; nucleotides not matched to a gene: 7. The CDR3 loop reads CASSERGQHYEQYF. CDR3 DNA: TGTGCCAGCAGCGAAAGGGGACAGCACTACGAGCAGTACTTC.

A word on this clonotype: One end of the junction varies from germline; a read error may be responsible. The chain employs TRBV5-1 and TRBJ2-1; 15 nucleotides line up with TRBD2. CDR1 is SGHRS, CDR2 YFSETQ, per germline. This CDR3 spans 20 amino acids. CDR3 loop: CASRWGLAGGKSSSYNEHFF. In DNA form, the CDR3 reads TGCGCCAGCAGATGGGGACTAGCGGGAGGAAAATCCAGCTCCTACAATGAGCACTTCTTC.

The rearrangement joins TRBV5-1 to TRBJ2-3, with 10 bases aligning to TRBD2. V was clipped by 4 bases and J by 0 bases; unmatched bases: 8. Germline V CDR1 and CDR2: SGHRS, YFSETQ. The CDR3 contains 17 residues. This CDR3 reads CASSKDPSGRSTDTQYF. The CDR3 nucleotides are TGCGCCAGCAGCAAGGACCCTAGCGGGAGAAGCACAGATACGCAGTATTTT.

This clonotype was detected many times. J is TRBJ2-5 and V is TRBV6-6; 9 nucleotides match TRBD1. This CDR3 is 15 amino acids long. V shed 5 bases and J 4 bases; nucleotides not matched to a gene: 8. The germline CDR1 and CDR2 sequences are MNHNY and SVGAGI (reference sequence). CDR3 residues: CASSKNRGLIETQYF. The CDR3 DNA sequence: TGTGCCAGCAGTAAAAACAGGGGGCTGATAGAGACCCAGTACTTC.

This clonotype appeared many times. The chain has TRBV3-1 and TRBJ2-7, with D possibly called TRBD1 or TRBD2 (6 bases each). The ends were cut back, 4 bases at V and 2 bases at J, with 21 bases in the middle. CDR3 length: 17 amino acids. Germline V gene data show CDR1 as LGHDT and CDR2 as YNNKEL (reference sequence). CDR3 protein: CASSPQEVGGTTYEQYF. The DNA for the CDR3 is TGTGCCAGCAGCCCGCAAGAAGTGGGCGGGACAACCTACGAGCAGTACTTC.

In its sample, this clonotype was seen many times. The chain is built from TRBV21-1 and TRBJ2-5; the table assigns TRBD2, which was not confirmed against the DNA. TRBV21-1 is an annotated pseudogene. The CDR3 length is 16 residues. This chain's CDR3 is CASSNVSSGQQETQYF. The CDR3 coding sequence is TGTGCCAGCAGCAATGTATCTAGCGGTCAACAAGAGACCCAGTACTTC.

V usage is TRBV2 and J usage is TRBJ1-5, with a possible D match to TRBD1 (5 bases). This CDR3 has 13 amino acids. Germline CDR1 reads SNHLY; CDR2 reads FYNNEI. V dropped 6 bases and J dropped 2 bases, with 8 bases sitting between them. CDR3 sequence: CASRGLGNQPQHF. The CDR3 DNA is TGTGCCAGCAGGGGGCTCGGCAATCAGCCCCAGCATTTT.

V and J are TRBV12-3 or TRBV12-4 and TRBJ1-1, with 11 bases that match TRBD1. After removal of 5 bases from V and 1 base from J, the junction contained 6 bases not matched to a gene. This CDR3 region has 16 residues. The CDR3 DNA reads as TGTGCCAGCAGTGAAAGGACAGGGGGCCAGAACACTGAAGCTTTCTTT. Translation: CASSERTGGQNTEAFF.

This clonotype was seen at least ten times. The chain has TRBV27 and TRBJ2-4; TRBD2 matches 8 bases. This CDR3 is 16 amino acids long. V was pared by 5 bases and J by 0 bases, with 6 bases of the junction left unmatched. From germline, CDR1 is MNHEY and CDR2 SMNVEV (reference sequence). CDR3 sequence: CASSLLAGQAKNIQYF. The CDR3 DNA is TGTGCCAGCAGTCTCCTAGCGGGCCAAGCCAAAAACATTCAGTACTTC.

This clonotype was counted many times. The chain recombines TRBV5-1 with TRBJ2-3; 10 nucleotides line up with TRBD2. This CDR3 region has 17 residues. Germline-derived CDR1 and CDR2 are SGHRS and YFSETQ. Trimming at V came to 0 bases and at J to 4 bases, leaving 8 bases not matched to a gene. CDR3 nucleotide sequence: TGCGCCAGCAGCTTGGGCCCTAGCGGGAGTGGCGCAGATACGCAGTATTTT. It translates to CASSLGPSGSGADTQYF.

This clonotype was found many times. The rearrangement joins TRBV14 to TRBJ1-1; D gene ambiguous. Germline CDR1 is SGHDN and CDR2 is FVKESK. V lost 3 bases and J 5 bases, leaving 4 bases between the germline ends. CDR3 length equals 11 residues. The CDR3 here is CASSQRTEAFF. Here the CDR3 DNA reads TGTGCCAGCAGCCAGAGGACTGAAGCTTTCTTT.

This clonotype was seen at least ten times. The chain has TRBV9 and TRBJ2-6, with D perhaps matching TRBD1 (5 bases). Germline CDR1 SGDLS, CDR2 YYNGEE. This CDR3 region has 15 residues. V lost 5 bases and J 2 bases, leaving 11 bases between the germline ends. This CDR3 reads CASSLGAPGANVLTF. In nucleotides, the CDR3 is TGTGCCAGCAGTCTAGGGGCGCCTGGGGCCAACGTCCTGACTTTC.

This clonotype was seen at least ten times. The chain is built from TRBV18 and TRBJ2-1; 11 nucleotides align to TRBD2. Trimming cost V 4 bases and J 0 bases; bases outside gene matches: 14. There are 20 residues in the CDR3. Germline CDR1 is KGHSH and CDR2 is LQKENI. CDR3 region: CASSLAGLAEVRGSYNEQFF. DNA for the CDR3: TGTGCCAGCTCACTCGCGGGACTAGCGGAAGTCAGGGGCTCCTACAATGAGCAGTTCTTC. Based on the CDR3 plus reference TRBV18 and TRBJ2-1, the full variable domain is NAGVMQNPRHLVRRRGQEARLRCSPMKGHSHVYWYRQLPEEGLKFMVYLQKENIIDESGMPKERFSAEFPKEGPSILRIQQVVRGDSAAYFCASSLAGLAEVRGSYNEQFFGPGTRLTVL.